Included here is one TCR beta chain sequence, with context. These data belong to a study of blood T cell repertoires in COVID-19. Assay used: immunoSEQ multiplex PCR; TCRdb lists only in-frame clones, some missing. The sample lists fewer than 60,000 clones; about four fifths were seen once. The CDR3 runs 12 residues. Deletions cut 4 bases from V and 6 bases from J, with 10 bases between. The germline V gene encodes CDR1 SEHNR and CDR2 FQNEAQ (reference sequence). The chain uses TRBV7-9 and TRBJ2-7, with unresolved D. The sample consisted of peripheral blood. The sequence came from a human donor in a cohort sampled during active COVID-19. DNA for the CDR3: TGTGCCAGCAGCTCAGATCGCTCCGAGCAGTACTTC. The encoded protein is CASSSDRSEQYF.